This T cell receptor beta chain comes out of a study of shared clonotypes between healthy human individuals (dated by TCRdb to 2018 to 2021). For context, the study as a whole: The cohort comprised two women and three men aged 18 to 49 years. Each donor's leukapheresis produced roughly between roughly 0.9 and 8.9 billion PBMCs. Libraries were prepared and TCR repertoires were sequenced by different laboratories using diverse techniques, in order to increase sequencing depth and limit assay-specific biases. For each donor, CD4 naive and CD4 memory were each given three plates, CD8 naive was given two plates, and CD8 memory was given one plate. To estimate repertoire size and how much clonotype sharing occurs between individuals, the study deeply sequenced the blood TCR repertoires of roughly 5 healthy adults.

Using the deep immunoSEQ assay, TCR CDR3 regions were amplified from genomic DNA by multiplex PCR. Extracted genomic DNA from each cell subset was distributed evenly across all wells of several immunoSEQ 96-well plates, and each plate was treated as a replicate. For sorted subsets, approximately 190 ng genomic DNA, equal to 30,000 or so T cell genomes, was loaded into each replicate PCR. Purified libraries were quantified with a Qubit 3.0 fluorometer, sized on a Bioanalyzer 2100, and re-quantified with the KAPA Library Quantification kit. Each immunoSEQ 96-well plate was sequenced on its own single-read 150-cycle Illumina NextSeq 550 flow cell. The published analysis was carried out like this. The immunoSEQ output contained only junctional sequences without quality scores, so filtering could not match that applied to full-length reads. To assign V/J genes and CDR3, sequences were annotated using PyIR, a Python wrapper for IgBLAST v1.9, with IMGT germline references. Reads with weak V/J assignments (E-value above 1e-6), missing CDR3, stop codons, out-of-frame junctions, or ambiguous translated residues were removed. A V3J clonotype was defined by an identical inferred V gene, J gene, and CDR3 amino acid sequence. To compute the percentage overlap between repertoires, the number of shared unique clonotypes was divided by the size of the smaller repertoire. Richness of each repertoire was evaluated using RTK rarefaction, the Chao1 estimator, and Recon v2.1 estimates of unobserved clonotypes. For all TCRbeta clonotypes obtained by the gDNA method from a few donors, generation probabilities were computed with OLGA. Entries here come from immuneACCESS through TCRdb and include only in-frame sequences with V and J called. Some clones fail to appear in such tables; in the studies checked, an unresolved V gene covers under half of the shortfall, and the cause of the remainder is unknown. The DNA gave D and trimming, while V, J and clone size come from that table. This sample holds around 2.1 million clones; about 93% were observed only once. The ten largest clones take up about 1.8% of the sample.

Concerning this clone itself: This clone's antigen is unknown. Base quality data are lacking; no much larger clone is found one base away.

For the CD8 naive samples, CD45RO-negative cells were positively selected for CCR7, yielding a CD45RA+CCR7+ population from which TemRA cells were excluded. Healthy HIV-negative adults with no recently reported acute infections or vaccinations were included as donors. Only Caucasian adults living in Nashville, Tennessee, USA were represented among the donors. Blood was obtained by leukapheresis, after which PBMCs were separated by Ficoll-Histopaque density gradient centrifugation and cryopreserved in liquid nitrogen vapor phase. Purity and quantity of every magnetically sorted T cell population were checked by analytical flow cytometry. Each sorted fraction had its genomic DNA isolated and then quantified by UV absorbance on a Nanodrop 2000c. Its CDR3 holds 15 amino acids, cysteine through phenylalanine. Kept here is only the CDR3 DNA, which spans 45 bases and is read in frame from base 1. The germline V gene supplies CDR1 SNHLY and CDR2 FYNNEI. Relative to germline, V is 6 bases shorter and J is 1 base shorter, with 16 bases between their ends.

Study-wide conclusions, independent of this receptor: Estimated clonotype richness was generally larger for naive than for memory subsets. The genetic and exposure-history diversity represented was limited by the small number of donors. Incomplete sequencing was indicated by rarefaction of sorted-subset datasets, despite the large sequencing depth. Pairwise subsampling indicated that sequencing depth was expected to affect the degree of clonotype sharing among donors. Roughly 5.2% of naive CD4, 3% to 3.5% of naive CD8, 2.3% of memory CD4, and over 0.35% of memory CD8 clonotypes were shared across several donors. Sampling was restricted to blood, and TCR repertoires in tissues likely differ from the TCR repertoires found in blood. Compared with non-shared clonotypes, clonotypes shared by all four sorted-subset donors had higher generation probabilities.

The chain couples TRBV2 to TRBJ2-7; the D gene is possibly TRBD1 or TRBD2, each agreeing over 5 bases. The sequencing sample was made of naive CD8+ T cells from PBMCs. Per the publication, the cell subset or site label means: CD45RA+CCR7+. The receptor was derived from a man aged 18 to 30 in good health. Some clones in this sample may be carry-over from other donors' samples. Here is the DNA: TGTGCCAGCAGCCCAGACGGTGAGGGGTCCTACGAGCAGTACTTC. Its coded protein is CASSPDGEGSYEQYF.